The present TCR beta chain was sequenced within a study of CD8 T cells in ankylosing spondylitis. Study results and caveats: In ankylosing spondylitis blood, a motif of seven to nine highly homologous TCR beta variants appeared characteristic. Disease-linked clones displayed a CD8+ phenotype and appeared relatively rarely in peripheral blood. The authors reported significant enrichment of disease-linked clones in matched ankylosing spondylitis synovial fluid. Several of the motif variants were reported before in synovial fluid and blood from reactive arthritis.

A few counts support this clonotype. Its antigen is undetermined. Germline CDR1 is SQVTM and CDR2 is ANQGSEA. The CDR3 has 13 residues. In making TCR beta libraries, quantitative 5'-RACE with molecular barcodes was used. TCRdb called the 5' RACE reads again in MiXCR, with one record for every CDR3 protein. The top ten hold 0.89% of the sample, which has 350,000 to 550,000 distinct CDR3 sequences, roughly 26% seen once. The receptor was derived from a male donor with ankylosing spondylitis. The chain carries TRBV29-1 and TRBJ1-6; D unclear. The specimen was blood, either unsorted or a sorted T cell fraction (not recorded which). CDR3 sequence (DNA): TGCAGTTTTAGGGAGGGTGCTAATTCACCCCTCCACTTT. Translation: CSFREGANSPLHF.